This entry concerns a single TCR beta chain. Its antigen remains unknown. Germline CDR1 and CDR2: SGHDN and FVKESK. The CDR3 totals 13 residues. Trimming took 10 bases from V and 3 from J, leaving 12 bases between them. The record originates from a study of STAT5B mutations in CD4+ large granular lymphocyte leukemia. Findings of the study overall: Data were not HLA-matched across samples. Top patient clones used TRBV06 genes more often: 8/27 versus 2/35 in controls.

The survey-level immunoSEQ assay was used. Original processing methods: A productive frequency of 2.59 x 10-5 was the lowest detectable. The assay was immunoSEQ multiplex PCR, and TCRdb's table has in-frame clones only and misses some. D and trimming come from the DNA, and the V and J calls and clone size come from that table. The profile covers roughly 30,000 clones, with 70% to 90% appearing a single time and 3.4% taken by the ten largest. This receptor was obtained from a human donor in good health. Sequenced material: CD4+ T cells from blood buffy coats. The V gene is TRBV14, the J gene TRBJ2-2; D is uncertain. CDR3 in DNA: TGTGCCATCAGAAGGTCGGACACCGGGGAGCTGTTTTTT. Translated: CAIRRSDTGELFF.